This TCR beta chain was sequenced in a study of T cell repertoires in cytomegalovirus infection. Overall study context: A matching HLA type, together with CMV infection, was signaled by public TCR beta signatures. Study-level results: HLA-C-restricted TCR beta clonotypes specific for CMV led the ex vivo response.

The table lists this clonotype with a few counts. The antigen remains unidentified. Using its own MiXCR run on the reads, TCRdb lists one record per CDR3 protein. The sample includes 830,000 or so distinct CDR3 sequences, approximately 29% of them seen just once. CDR3 size: 14 residues. V was clipped by 4 bases and J by 7 bases, with 15 bases between them. Specimen: cultured CD8+ T cells from PBMCs, collected from culture after CMV antigen stimulation. This receptor was taken from a human donor in good health (CMV status not recorded). Some clones in this sample may be carry-over from other donors' samples. This rearrangement joins TRBV12-3 or TRBV12-4 to TRBJ2-3; D gene ambiguous. The CDR3 protein is CASSSEQRPHTQYF. CDR3 in DNA: TGTGCCAGCAGTTCCGAACAGCGTCCTCATACGCAGTATTTT.